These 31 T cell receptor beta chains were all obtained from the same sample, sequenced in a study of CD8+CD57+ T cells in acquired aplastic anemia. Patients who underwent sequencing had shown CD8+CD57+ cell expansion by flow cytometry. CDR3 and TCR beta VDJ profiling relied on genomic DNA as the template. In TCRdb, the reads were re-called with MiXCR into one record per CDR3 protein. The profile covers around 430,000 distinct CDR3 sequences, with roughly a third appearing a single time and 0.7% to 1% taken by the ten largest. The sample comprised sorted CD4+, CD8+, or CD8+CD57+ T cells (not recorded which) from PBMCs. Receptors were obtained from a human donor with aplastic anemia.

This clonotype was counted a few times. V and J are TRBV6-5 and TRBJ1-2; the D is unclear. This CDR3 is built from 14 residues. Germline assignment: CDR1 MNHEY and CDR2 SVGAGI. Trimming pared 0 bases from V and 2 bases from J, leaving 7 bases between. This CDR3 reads CASSYSFRNYGYTF. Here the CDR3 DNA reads TGTGCCAGCAGTTACTCGTTCAGAAACTATGGCTACACCTTC.

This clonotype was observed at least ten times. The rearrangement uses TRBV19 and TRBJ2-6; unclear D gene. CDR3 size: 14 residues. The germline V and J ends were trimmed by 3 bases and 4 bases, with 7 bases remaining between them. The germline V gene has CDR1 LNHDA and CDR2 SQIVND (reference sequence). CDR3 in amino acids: CASSIRPGANVLTF. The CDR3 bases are TGTGCCAGTAGTATCCGCCCCGGGGCCAACGTCCTGACTTTC.

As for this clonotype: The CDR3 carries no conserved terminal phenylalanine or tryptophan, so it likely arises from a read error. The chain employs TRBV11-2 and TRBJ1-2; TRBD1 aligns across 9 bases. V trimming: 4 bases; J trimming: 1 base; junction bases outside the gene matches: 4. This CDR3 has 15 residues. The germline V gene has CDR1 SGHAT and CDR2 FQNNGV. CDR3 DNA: TGTGCCAGCAGCTCCGGGACAGGGAGTAACTATGGCTACACCTCC. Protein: CASSSGTGSNYGYTS.

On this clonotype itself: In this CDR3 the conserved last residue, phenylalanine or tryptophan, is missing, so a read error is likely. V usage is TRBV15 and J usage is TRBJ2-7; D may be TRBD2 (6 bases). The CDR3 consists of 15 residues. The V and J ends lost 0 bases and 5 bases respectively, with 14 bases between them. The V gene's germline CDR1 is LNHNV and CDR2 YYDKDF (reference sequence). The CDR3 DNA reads TGTGCCACCAGCAGAGATAGCAGGACTATCCACGAGCAGTACCTC. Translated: CATSRDSRTIHEQYL.

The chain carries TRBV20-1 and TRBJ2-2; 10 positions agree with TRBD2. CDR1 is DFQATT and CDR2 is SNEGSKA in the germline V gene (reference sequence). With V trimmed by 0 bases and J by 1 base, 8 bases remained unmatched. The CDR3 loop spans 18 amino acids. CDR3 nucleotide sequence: TGCAGTGCTAGAGATCCCCGACTAGCGGGCGTGAACACCGGGGAGCTGTTTTTT. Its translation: CSARDPRLAGVNTGELFF.

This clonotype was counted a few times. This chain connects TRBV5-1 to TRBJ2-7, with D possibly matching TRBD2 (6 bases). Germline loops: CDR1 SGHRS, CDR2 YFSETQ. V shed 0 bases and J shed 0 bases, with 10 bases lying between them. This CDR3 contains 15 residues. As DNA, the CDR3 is TGCGCCAGCAGCTTGGTAGCGGCCAGCTCCTACGAGCAGTACTTC. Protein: CASSLVAASSYEQYF.

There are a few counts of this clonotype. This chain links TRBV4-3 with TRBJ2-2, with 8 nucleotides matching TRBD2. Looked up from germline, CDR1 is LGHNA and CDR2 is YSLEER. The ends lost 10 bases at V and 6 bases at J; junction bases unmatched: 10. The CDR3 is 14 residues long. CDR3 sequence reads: CATNAGGLSGELFF. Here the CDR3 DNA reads TGCGCCACCAACGCGGGGGGTTTATCCGGGGAGCTGTTTTTT.

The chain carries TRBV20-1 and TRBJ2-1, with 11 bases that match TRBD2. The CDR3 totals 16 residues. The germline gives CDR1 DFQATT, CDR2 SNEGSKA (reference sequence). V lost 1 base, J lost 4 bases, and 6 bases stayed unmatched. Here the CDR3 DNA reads TGCAGTGCTAGAGCCCGCACTAGCGGGAGATACAATGAGCAGTTCTTC. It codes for CSARARTSGRYNEQFF.

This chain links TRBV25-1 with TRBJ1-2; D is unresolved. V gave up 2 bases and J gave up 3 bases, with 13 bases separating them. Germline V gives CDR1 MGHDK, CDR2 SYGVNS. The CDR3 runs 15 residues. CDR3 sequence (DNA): TGTGCCAGCAGTGAAGGAGAAGGGAGAGACTATGGCTACACCTTC. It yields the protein CASSEGEGRDYGYTF.

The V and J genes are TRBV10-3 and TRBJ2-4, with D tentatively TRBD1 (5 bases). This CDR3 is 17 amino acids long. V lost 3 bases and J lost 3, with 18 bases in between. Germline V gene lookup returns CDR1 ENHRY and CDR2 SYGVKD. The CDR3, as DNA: TGTGCCATCAGTGAAGGTTCTTTGCAGGGCGTCAAAAACATTCAGTACTTC. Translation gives CAISEGSLQGVKNIQYF.

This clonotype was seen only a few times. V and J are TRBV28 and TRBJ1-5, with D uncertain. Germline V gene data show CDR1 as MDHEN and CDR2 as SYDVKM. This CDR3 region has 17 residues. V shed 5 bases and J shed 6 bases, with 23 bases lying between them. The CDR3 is CASSARTPGRSIQPQHF. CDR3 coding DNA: TGTGCCAGCAGTGCACGAACCCCGGGTAGGAGTATTCAGCCCCAGCATTTT.

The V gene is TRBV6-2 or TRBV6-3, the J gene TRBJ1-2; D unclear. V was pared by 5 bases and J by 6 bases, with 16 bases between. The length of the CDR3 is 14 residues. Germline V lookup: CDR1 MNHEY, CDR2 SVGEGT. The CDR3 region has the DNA TGTGCCAGCAGTGACCTCGGAAGTAATAATGGCTACACCTTC. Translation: CASSDLGSNNGYTF.

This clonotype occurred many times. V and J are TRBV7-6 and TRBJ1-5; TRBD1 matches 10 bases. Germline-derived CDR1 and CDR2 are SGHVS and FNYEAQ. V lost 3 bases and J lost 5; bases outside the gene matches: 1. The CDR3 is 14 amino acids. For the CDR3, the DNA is TGTGCCAGCAGCTTTGGGACAGGGGATCAGCCCCAGCATTTT. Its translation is CASSFGTGDQPQHF.

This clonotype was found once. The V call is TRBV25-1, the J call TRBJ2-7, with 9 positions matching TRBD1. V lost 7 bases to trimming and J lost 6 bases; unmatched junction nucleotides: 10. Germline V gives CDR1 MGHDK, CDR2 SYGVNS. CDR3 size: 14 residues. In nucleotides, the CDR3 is TGTGCCAGCACCCTCGTCCGGGACAGGGCCGAGCAGTACTTC. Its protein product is CASTLVRDRAEQYF.

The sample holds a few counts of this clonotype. This CDR3 reads CATSREGLAGGQPQHF. The DNA for the CDR3 is TGTGCCACCAGCAGAGAGGGACTAGCGGGAGGGCAGCCCCAGCATTTT. This rearrangement joins TRBV15 to TRBJ1-5, with D possibly being TRBD1 (5 bases). The CDR3 contains 16 residues. The V gene lost 0 bases and the J gene lost 7 bases, with 16 bases spanning the gap. The V gene's germline CDR1 is LNHNV and CDR2 YYDKDF (reference sequence).

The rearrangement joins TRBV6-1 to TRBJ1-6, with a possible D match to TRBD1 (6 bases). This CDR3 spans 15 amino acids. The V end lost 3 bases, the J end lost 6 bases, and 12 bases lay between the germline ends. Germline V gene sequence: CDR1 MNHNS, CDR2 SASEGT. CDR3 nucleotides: TGTGCCAGCAGTGATCAAGGGGGAACTAATTCACCCCTCCACTTT. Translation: CASSDQGGTNSPLHF.

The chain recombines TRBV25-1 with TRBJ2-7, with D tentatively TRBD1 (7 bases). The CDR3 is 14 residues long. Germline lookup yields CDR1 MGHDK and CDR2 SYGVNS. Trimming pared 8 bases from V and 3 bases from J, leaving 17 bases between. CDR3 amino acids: CASSPGDSLYEQYF. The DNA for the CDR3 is TGTGCCAGCTCACCGGGGGACAGCCTCTACGAGCAGTACTTC.

CDR3 bases: TGTGCCAGCAGCTTAAGCGGTTATAACAACGAGCAGTACTTC. Amino acid sequence: CASSLSGYNNEQYF. This chain joins TRBV2 and TRBJ2-7; D might be TRBD2 (5 bases). Germline lookup yields CDR1 SNHLY and CDR2 FYNNEI. This CDR3 spans 14 amino acids. V was trimmed by 6 bases and J by 5 bases, leaving 17 bases between them.

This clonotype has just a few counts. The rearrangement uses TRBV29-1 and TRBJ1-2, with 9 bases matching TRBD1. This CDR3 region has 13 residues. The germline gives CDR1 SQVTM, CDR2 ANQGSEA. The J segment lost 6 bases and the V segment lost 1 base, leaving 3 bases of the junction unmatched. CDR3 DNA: TGCAGCGTTGAAGGGACAGGGGCGAATGGCTACACCTTC. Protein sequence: CSVEGTGANGYTF.

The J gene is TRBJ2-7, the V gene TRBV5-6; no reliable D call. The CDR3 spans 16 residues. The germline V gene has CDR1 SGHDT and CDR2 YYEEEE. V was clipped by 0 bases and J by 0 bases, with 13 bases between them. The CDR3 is CASSLGVFLSSYEQYF. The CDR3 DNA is TGTGCCAGCAGCTTGGGCGTTTTCCTGAGCTCCTACGAGCAGTACTTC. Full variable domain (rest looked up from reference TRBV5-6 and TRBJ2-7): DAGVTQSPTHLIKTRGQQVTLRCSPKSGHDTVSWYQQALGQGPQFIFQYYEEEERQRGNFPDRFSGHQFPNYSSELNVNALLLGDSALYLCASSLGVFLSSYEQYFGPGTRLTVT.

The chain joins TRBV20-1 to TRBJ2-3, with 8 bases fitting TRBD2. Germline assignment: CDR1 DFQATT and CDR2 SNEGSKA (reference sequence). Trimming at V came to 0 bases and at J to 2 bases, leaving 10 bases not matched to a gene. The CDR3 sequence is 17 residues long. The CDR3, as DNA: TGCAGTGCTAGAGAACCCCTAGCGGGCCCCGACACAGATACGCAGTATTTT. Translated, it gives CSAREPLAGPDTDTQYF.

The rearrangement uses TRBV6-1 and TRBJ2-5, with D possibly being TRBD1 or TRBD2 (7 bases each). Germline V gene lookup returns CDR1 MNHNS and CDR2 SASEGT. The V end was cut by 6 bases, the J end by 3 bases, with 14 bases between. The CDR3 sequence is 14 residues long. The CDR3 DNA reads TGTGCCAGCAGCGTACAGGGGAGGGAAGAGACCCAGTACTTC. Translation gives CASSVQGREETQYF.

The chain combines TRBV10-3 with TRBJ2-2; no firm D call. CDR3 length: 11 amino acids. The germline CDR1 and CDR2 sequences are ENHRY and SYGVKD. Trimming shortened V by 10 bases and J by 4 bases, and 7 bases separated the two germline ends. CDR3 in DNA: TGTGCCAGCTTTCGCACCGGGGAGCTGTTTTTT. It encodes CASFRTGELFF.

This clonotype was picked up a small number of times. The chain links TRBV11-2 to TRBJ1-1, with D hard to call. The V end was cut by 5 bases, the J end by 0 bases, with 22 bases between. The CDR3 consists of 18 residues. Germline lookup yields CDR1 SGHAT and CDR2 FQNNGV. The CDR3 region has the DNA TGTGCCAGCAGCGCCCTCAGGTCGGTTCGGGAGATGAACACTGAAGCTTTCTTT. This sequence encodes CASSALRSVREMNTEAFF.

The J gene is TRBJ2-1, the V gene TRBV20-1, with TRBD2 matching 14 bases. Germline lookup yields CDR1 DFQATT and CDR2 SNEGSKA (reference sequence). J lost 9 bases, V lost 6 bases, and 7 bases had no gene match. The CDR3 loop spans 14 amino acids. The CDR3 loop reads CSATGTSGSVEQFF. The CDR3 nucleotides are TGCAGTGCAACCGGGACTAGCGGGAGTGTTGAGCAGTTCTTC.

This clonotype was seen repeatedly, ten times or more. CDR3 loop: CSVDRDSTTYEQYF. DNA for the CDR3: TGCAGTGTCGACCGGGACAGTACGACCTACGAGCAGTACTTC. This chain joins TRBV20-1 and TRBJ2-7; 7 bases fit TRBD1. Germline values: CDR1 DFQATT, CDR2 SNEGSKA (reference sequence). This CDR3 is built from 14 residues. The ends lost 7 bases at V and 2 bases at J; junction bases unmatched: 11.

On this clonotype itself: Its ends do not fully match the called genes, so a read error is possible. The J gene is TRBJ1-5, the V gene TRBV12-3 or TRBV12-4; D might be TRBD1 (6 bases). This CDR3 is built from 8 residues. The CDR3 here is CASRPGQF. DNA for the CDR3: TGTGCCAGCAGACCCGGACAGTTT.

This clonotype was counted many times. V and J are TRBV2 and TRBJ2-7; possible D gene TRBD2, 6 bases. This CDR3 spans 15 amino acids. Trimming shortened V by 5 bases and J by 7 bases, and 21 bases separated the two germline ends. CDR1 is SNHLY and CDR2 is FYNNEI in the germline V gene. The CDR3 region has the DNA TGTGCCAGCAGTTACTCCGGGACTCCTCGTCGGGAGCAGTACTTC. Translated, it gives CASSYSGTPRREQYF.

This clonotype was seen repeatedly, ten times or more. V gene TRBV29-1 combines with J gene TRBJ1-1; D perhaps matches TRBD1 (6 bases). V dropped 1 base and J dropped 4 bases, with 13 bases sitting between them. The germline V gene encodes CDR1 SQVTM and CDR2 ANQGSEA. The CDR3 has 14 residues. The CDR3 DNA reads TGCAGCGTTGAAGGGGGGGCGGGGAGCACTGAAGCTTTCTTT. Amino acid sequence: CSVEGGAGSTEAFF.

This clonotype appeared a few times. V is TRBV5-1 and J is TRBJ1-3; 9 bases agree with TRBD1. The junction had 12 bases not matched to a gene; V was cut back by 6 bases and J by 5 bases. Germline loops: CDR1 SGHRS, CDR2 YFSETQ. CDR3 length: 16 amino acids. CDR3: CASTEQTGGSRNTIYF. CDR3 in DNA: TGCGCCAGCACCGAACAGACAGGGGGATCGAGAAACACCATATATTTT.

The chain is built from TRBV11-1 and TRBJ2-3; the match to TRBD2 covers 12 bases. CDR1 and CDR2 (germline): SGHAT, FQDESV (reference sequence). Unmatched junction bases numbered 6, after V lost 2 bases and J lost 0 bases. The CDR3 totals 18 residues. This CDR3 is CASSLLPSGGGSTDTQYF. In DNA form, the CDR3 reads TGTGCCAGCAGCTTATTACCTAGCGGGGGGGGCAGCACAGATACGCAGTATTTT.